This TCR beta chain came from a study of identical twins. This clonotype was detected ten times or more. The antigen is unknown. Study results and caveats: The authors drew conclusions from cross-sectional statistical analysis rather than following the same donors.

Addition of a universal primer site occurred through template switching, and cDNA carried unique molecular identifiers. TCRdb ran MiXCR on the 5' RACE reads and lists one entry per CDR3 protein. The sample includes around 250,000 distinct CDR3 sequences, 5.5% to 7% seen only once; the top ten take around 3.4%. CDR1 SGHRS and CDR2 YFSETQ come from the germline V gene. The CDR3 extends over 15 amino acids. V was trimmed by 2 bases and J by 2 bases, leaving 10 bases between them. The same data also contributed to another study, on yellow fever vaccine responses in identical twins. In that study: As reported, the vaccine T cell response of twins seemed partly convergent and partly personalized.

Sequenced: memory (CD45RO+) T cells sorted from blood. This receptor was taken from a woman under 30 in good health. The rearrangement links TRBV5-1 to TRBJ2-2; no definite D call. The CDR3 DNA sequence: TGCGCCAGCAGCTTCCCGGACCGAAACACCGGGGAGCTGTTTTTT. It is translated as CASSFPDRNTGELFF.